The rows below give T cell receptor beta chains drawn from one sample of a study of blood T cell repertoires in COVID-19. The table came from immunoSEQ multiplex PCR; TCRdb's copy has only in-frame clones and leaves some out. The sample yields approximately 110,000 clones, 69% seen once. Sequenced input: peripheral blood. Receptors were obtained from a man older than 75 with acute or convalescent COVID-19. Both conserved end residues are part of each CDR3. A D gene is named only where the DNA matches it firmly. Size tells how often a clone was seen (once, few, many) or the class of an expanded clone, and some rows leave it out.

cdr3_aa	cdr3_nt	v_call	j_call	d_call	clone_size
CASSLFGTGIVEQYF	TGTGCCAGCAGCTTGTTCGGGACAGGGATTGTTGAGCAGTACTTC	TRBV5-5	TRBJ2-7	TRBD1	-
CASSQDRGHNEQFF	TGTGCCAGCAGCCAAGATCGCGGCCACAATGAGCAGTTCTTC	TRBV3-1/TRBV3-2	TRBJ2-1	-	-
CASSLDWLAGPRGDYEQYF	TGCGCCAGCAGCTTGGATTGGCTAGCGGGACCCAGAGGAGACTACGAGCAGTACTTC	TRBV5-1	TRBJ2-7	TRBD2	few
CASSTGTGANEQYF	TGTGCCAGCAGTACCGGGACAGGGGCGAACGAGCAGTACTTC	TRBV7-3	TRBJ2-7	TRBD1	few
CATSRDSGGSQPQHF	TGTGCCACCAGCAGAGACTCAGGGGGGTCTCAGCCCCAGCATTTT	TRBV15	TRBJ1-5	TRBD1	once
CASSVGTTQYF	TGTGCCAGCAGCGTGGGGACTACACAGTACTTC	TRBV9	TRBJ2-5	TRBD2	-
CASRETALNRETQYF	TGTGCCAGCAGGGAGACCGCTCTTAATCGAGAGACCCAGTACTTC	TRBV6-5	TRBJ2-5	-	-
CASSLGGGRLVSLHF	TGTGCCAGCAGCTTAGGGGGGGGACGCTTGGTGTCCCTCCACTTT	TRBV7-9	TRBJ1-6	-	-
CASSTGQVFEQYF	TGTGCCAGCTCGACTGGACAGGTCTTTGAGCAGTACTTC	TRBV18	TRBJ2-7	TRBD1	-
CASSRGVRGYTF	TGTGCCAGTAGTCGGGGAGTCCGGGGCTACACCTTC	TRBV19	TRBJ1-2	-	-
CASRPLQGNTEAFF	TGTGCCAGCAGGCCTCTCCAGGGGAACACTGAAGCTTTCTTT	TRBV28	TRBJ1-1	-	-
CASSPRQASEQYF	TGTGCCAGCAGCCCAAGACAGGCCTCGGAGCAGTACTTC	TRBV7-2	TRBJ2-7	-	-
CATSSIAGAYNEQFF	TGTGCCACGTCGTCGATAGCGGGAGCCTACAATGAGCAGTTCTTC	TRBV7-3	TRBJ2-1	TRBD2	many
CASSLGREAFF	TGTGCCAGCAGTTTGGGCCGTGAAGCTTTCTTT	TRBV12-3/TRBV12-4	TRBJ1-1	-	-
CASSPVTGQPQHF	TGTGCCAGTAGTCCGGTAACAGGGCAGCCCCAGCATTTT	TRBV19	TRBJ1-5	-	-
CASSKEQGASNYGYTF	TGCGCCAGCAGCAAAGAACAGGGGGCGTCTAACTATGGCTACACCTTC	TRBV5-1	TRBJ1-2	TRBD1	-
CASSLGQGGAAYGYTF	TGTGCCAGCAGCTTAGGTCAAGGGGGCGCGGCCTATGGCTACACCTTC	TRBV7-2	TRBJ1-2	TRBD1	-
CAIRDSLFEQYF	TGTGCCATCAGGGACAGCCTTTTCGAGCAGTACTTC	TRBV10-3	TRBJ2-7	-	-
CASSLAGGAGTEAFF	TGTGCCAGCAGCTTAGCAGGCGGGGCCGGGACTGAAGCTTTCTTT	TRBV7-8	TRBJ1-1	-	many
CASGPDSHPNTEAFF	TGTGCCAGCGGACCTGACAGCCATCCGAACACTGAAGCTTTCTTT	TRBV7-6	TRBJ1-1	-	-
CASSPGQKRPQHF	TGTGCCAGCAGCCCCGGACAGAAGCGGCCCCAGCATTTT	TRBV7-8	TRBJ1-5	-	once
CASSLSWGQGVYEQYF	TGTGCCAGCAGTTTATCGTGGGGACAGGGGGTCTACGAGCAGTACTTC	TRBV27	TRBJ2-7	TRBD1	-
CASAKEGQGNQPQHF	TGTGCCAGCGCAAAAGAGGGACAGGGCAATCAGCCCCAGCATTTT	TRBV2	TRBJ1-5	TRBD1	-
CASSPYWGPYEQYF	TGTGCCAGCAGCCCCTACTGGGGCCCCTACGAGCAGTACTTC	TRBV7-8	TRBJ2-7	-	few
CSVAAGGVQETQYF	TGCAGCGTTGCAGCGGGAGGAGTCCAAGAGACCCAGTACTTC	TRBV29-1	TRBJ2-5	TRBD2	once
CASSALGGYEQYF	TGTGCCAGCAGTGCCCTCGGCGGCTACGAGCAGTACTTC	TRBV27	TRBJ2-7	-	-
CASSLDQLAVHEQFF	TGCGCCAGCAGCCTCGATCAACTAGCGGTTCATGAGCAGTTCTTC	TRBV10-1	TRBJ2-1	TRBD2	-
CASSVAGAYEQYF	TGTGCCAGTAGTGTTGCGGGAGCCTACGAGCAGTACTTC	TRBV19	TRBJ2-7	TRBD2	-
CASSVGGTIIGNEQFF	TGTGCCAGCAGCGTAGGAGGGACAATAATAGGGAATGAGCAGTTCTTC	TRBV9	TRBJ2-1	-	-
CASITGTGPVAWGYTF	TGTGCCAGCATCACCGGGACAGGGCCTGTAGCATGGGGCTACACCTTC	TRBV28	TRBJ1-2	TRBD1	-
CASSHHGGNTEAFF	TGTGCCAGCAGCCACCACGGAGGGAACACTGAAGCTTTCTTT	TRBV3-1/TRBV3-2	TRBJ1-1	-	-
CASRPTGVTGDYEQYF	TGTGCCAGTAGACCCACAGGGGTTACTGGGGACTACGAGCAGTACTTC	TRBV19	TRBJ2-7	TRBD1	few
CASSSDTSYEQYF	TGTGCCAGCAGCTCGGACACGTCCTACGAGCAGTACTTC	TRBV7-8	TRBJ2-7	-	-
CASSLGQSKDEQYF	TGTGCCAGCAGCTTGGGACAGTCAAAAGACGAGCAGTACTTC	TRBV5-5	TRBJ2-7	-	-
CASSLTVPGQGRGDTEAFF	TGTGCCAGCAGCCTTACCGTCCCGGGACAGGGGCGGGGGGACACTGAAGCTTTCTTT	TRBV28	TRBJ1-1	TRBD1	-
CATSRGFRDRGWPTEAFF	TGTGCCACCAGCAGAGGCTTCCGGGACAGGGGATGGCCCACTGAAGCTTTCTTT	TRBV15	TRBJ1-1	TRBD1	-
CASSMAGQGAVGYTF	TGTGCCAGTAGTATGGCAGGACAGGGGGCTGTTGGCTACACCTTC	TRBV19	TRBJ1-2	TRBD1	-
CASSYSPPEGLYNEQFF	TGTGCCAGCAGTTACTCGCCCCCGGAGGGCCTCTATAATGAGCAGTTCTTC	TRBV6-2/TRBV6-3	TRBJ2-1	-	many
CASSTNSGTNEKLFF	TGTGCCAGCTCAACCAACTCGGGAACTAATGAAAAACTGTTTTTT	TRBV18	TRBJ1-4	-	-
CASSNTGITEAFF	TGTGCCAGCAGTAATACAGGGATCACTGAAGCTTTCTTT	TRBV11-2	TRBJ1-1	-	-
CASSLAGGYEQYF	TGTGCCAGCAGTTTAGCGGGAGGGTACGAGCAGTACTTC	TRBV12-3/TRBV12-4	TRBJ2-7	TRBD2	-
CASSPRGGNGELFF	TGTGCCAGCTCACCAAGGGGCGGTAACGGGGAGCTGTTTTTT	TRBV18	TRBJ2-2	-	-
CASSLRGRLDYEQYF	TGTGCCAGCAGTTTACGAGGAAGGCTGGACTACGAGCAGTACTTC	TRBV28	TRBJ2-7	-	few
CAWSKRTSGHEYF	TGTGCCTGGAGTAAAAGGACTAGCGGCCACGAGTACTTC	TRBV30	TRBJ2-4	TRBD2	-
CASSQEWGGFTEAFF	TGCGCCAGCAGCCAAGAATGGGGGGGGTTCACTGAAGCTTTCTTT	TRBV4-3	TRBJ1-1	-	-
CASSLYGQPQHF	TGTGCCAGCAGTTTATATGGCCAGCCCCAGCATTTT	TRBV28	TRBJ1-5	-	few
CASSLTGPRETQYF	TGTGCCAGCAGCTTGACAGGCCCTCGAGAGACCCAGTACTTC	TRBV2	TRBJ2-5	-	-
CASSTPFEEYTYNEQFF	TGTGCCAGCAGTACCCCGTTTGAGGAGTACACTTACAATGAGCAGTTCTTC	TRBV28	TRBJ2-1	-	-
CASSQGVDTGELFF	TGTGCCAGCTCACAGGGGGTTGACACCGGGGAGCTGTTTTTT	TRBV6-6	TRBJ2-2	TRBD1	-
CASLPSRTANTEAFF	TGCGCCAGCTTACCCTCTCGGACAGCAAACACTGAAGCTTTCTTT	TRBV4-3	TRBJ1-1	-	-
CASSTSGKGTDTQYF	TGCGCCAGCTCGACTAGCGGGAAAGGAACAGATACGCAGTATTTT	TRBV10-1	TRBJ2-3	TRBD2	many
CASSPHGGQSNEQFF	TGTGCCAGCAGCCCCCACGGGGGGCAGTCCAATGAGCAGTTCTTC	TRBV7-8	TRBJ2-1	-	-
CASSLLVGSSTEAFF	TGTGCCAGCAGCTTACTGGTGGGCTCGAGCACTGAAGCTTTCTTT	TRBV7-2	TRBJ1-1	-	once
CASSEALKGNYGYTF	TGTGCCAGCAGTGAAGCTTTAAAGGGGAACTATGGCTACACCTTC	TRBV6-1	TRBJ1-2	-	-
CASSLRTGLYEQYF	TGTGCCAGCAGTCTTCGGACAGGGTTATACGAGCAGTACTTC	TRBV27	TRBJ2-7	TRBD1	-
CASSLAGTSVGEQYF	TGTGCCAGCAGCCTAGCGGGGACTAGCGTCGGCGAGCAGTACTTC	TRBV13	TRBJ2-7	TRBD2	-
CASSQSTDTQYF	TGTGCCAGCAGCCAGAGCACAGATACGCAGTATTTT	TRBV2	TRBJ2-3	-	-
CASRAGTADEQYF	TGCGCCAGCAGGGCCGGGACAGCCGACGAGCAGTACTTC	TRBV5-1	TRBJ2-7	TRBD1	-
CASSDLAGQDEQYF	TGTGCCAGCAGTGATCTAGCGGGACAAGACGAGCAGTACTTC	TRBV2	TRBJ2-7	TRBD2	-